This is a list of T cell receptor beta chains from one sample in a study of a mutant IDH1 vaccine in newly diagnosed glioma. Antigens of these TCRs are unknown. The repertoire was sequenced with immunoSEQ multiplex PCR; TCRdb's copy has only in-frame clones and lacks some. The top ten clones hold approximately 3.9% of a sample with about 24,000 clones, 82% of them seen once. Here the sequenced sample was PBMCs, taken from a glioma patient whose treatment included an IDH1 peptide vaccine. These receptors were collected from a man aged 35-49 years with glioma. Some clones in this sample may be carry-over from other donors' samples. The CDR3 runs from the conserved cysteine through the conserved F or W. The D gene is left open where the match is weak. A clone size is listed for some rows: how often the clone was seen (once, few, many), or a class if it is expanded.

j_call d_call clone_size v_call cdr3_aa cdr3_nt
TRBJ1-4 . . TRBV2 CASGPRGNEKLFF TGTGCCAGTGGGCCGAGGGGCAATGAAAAACTGTTTTTT
TRBJ2-5 . . TRBV5-6 CASSLDQQETQYF TGTGCCAGCAGCTTGGACCAGCAAGAGACCCAGTACTTC
TRBJ1-4 . . TRBV29-1 CSVEGGGSKLFF TGCAGCGTTGAAGGGGGCGGGTCAAAACTGTTTTTT
TRBJ1-1 TRBD1 . TRBV14 CASSRTGGARLNTEAFF TGTGCCAGCAGCCGGACAGGGGGCGCGAGACTGAACACTGAAGCTTTCTTT
TRBJ1-2 TRBD1 once TRBV13 CASSARLGQGFDYGYTF TGTGCCAGCAGCGCAAGATTGGGACAGGGGTTCGACTATGGCTACACCTTC
TRBJ2-1 TRBD2 . TRBV5-1 CASTPLTSGVNEQFF TGCGCCAGCACCCCCCTAACTAGCGGGGTGAATGAGCAGTTCTTC
TRBJ1-2 . . TRBV13 CASSLVQAKRAAAGYTF TGTGCCAGCAGCTTAGTCCAGGCAAAGAGAGCCGCCGCTGGCTACACCTTC
TRBJ2-2 TRBD1 . TRBV11-2 CASIPTYRGPGGELFF TGTGCCAGCATCCCTACATACAGGGGGCCGGGCGGGGAGCTGTTTTTT
TRBJ1-2 . . TRBV5-1 CASSLLLGSYGYTF TGCGCCAGCAGCTTGCTTTTGGGGAGCTATGGCTACACCTTC
TRBJ1-4 . . TRBV15 CATSRVEGATNEKLFF TGTGCCACCAGCAGAGTGGAGGGCGCAACTAATGAAAAACTGTTTTTT
TRBJ1-4 . . TRBV18 CASSRDKNEKLFF TGTGCCAGCTCAAGGGACAAGAATGAAAAACTGTTTTTT
TRBJ2-7 TRBD2 . TRBV5-4 CASSLNSGVEQYF TGTGCCAGCAGCCTTAATAGCGGGGTCGAGCAGTACTTC
TRBJ1-4 TRBD1 . TRBV2 CASSLNRGANEKLFF TGTGCCAGCAGTCTTAACAGGGGTGCTAATGAAAAACTGTTTTTT
TRBJ1-3 . . TRBV9 CASSGLYGQEENTIYF TGTGCCAGCAGCGGCTTGTACGGGCAGGAGGAGAACACCATATATTTT
TRBJ1-1 TRBD1 . TRBV4-2 CASSQDQGQMNTEAFF TGTGCCAGCAGCCAAGATCAGGGACAGATGAACACTGAAGCTTTCTTT
TRBJ1-2 . . TRBV6-1 CASSAPTRGSPGGYTF TGTGCCAGCAGTGCACCCACCCGAGGGAGCCCGGGTGGCTACACCTTC
TRBJ1-1 . . TRBV10-2 CASSSSGTRGRGFF TGCGCCAGCTCCTCCTCCGGGACACGCGGTAGGGGTTTCTTT
TRBJ1-2 . once TRBV7-9 CASSLATRSYTF TGTGCCAGCAGCTTGGCGACTAGATCCTACACCTTC
TRBJ1-2 . . TRBV6-6 CASSFPSALNYGYTF TGTGCCAGCAGTTTCCCCAGCGCTTTAAACTATGGCTACACCTTC
TRBJ1-6 . . TRBV6-4 CASSDSKLQGANSPLHF TGTGCCAGCAGTGACTCGAAATTACAGGGCGCAAATTCACCCCTCCACTTT
TRBJ2-3 . . TRBV5-6 CASSLPVDTQYF TGTGCCAGCAGCTTGCCTGTCGATACGCAGTATTTT
TRBJ1-6 . . TRBV5-4 CASSLGSSLVGAGHSPLHF TGTGCCAGCAGCTTGGGATCTTCTTTGGTCGGGGCAGGTCATTCACCCCTCCACTTT
TRBJ1-2 . . TRBV30 CAWSVGQSSGGYTF TGTGCCTGGAGTGTAGGACAGTCGTCCGGTGGCTACACCTTC
TRBJ1-5 TRBD1 . TRBV6-1 CASRTGGYSNQPQHF TGTGCCAGTAGGACAGGTGGGTATAGCAATCAGCCCCAGCATTTT
TRBJ1-3 . once TRBV12-5 CASGSEGNTIYF TGTGCTAGTGGTTCGGAGGGAAACACCATATATTTT
TRBJ2-5 . . TRBV5-4 CASSLIGGPQETQYF TGTGCCAGCAGCTTGATCGGAGGACCACAAGAGACCCAGTACTTC
TRBJ1-5 TRBD1 once TRBV5-6 CASSPAGTGGSNQPQHF TGTGCCAGCAGCCCAGCCGGGACAGGGGGTAGCAATCAGCCCCAGCATTTT
TRBJ1-2 . once TRBV7-9 CASSEGVYGYTF TGTGCCAGCAGCGAGGGGGTCTATGGCTACACCTTC
TRBJ2-3 TRBD2 . TRBV5-1 CASSSAGGRTDTQYF TGCGCCAGCAGCTCGGCGGGGGGGCGAACAGATACGCAGTATTTT
TRBJ1-1 . . TRBV4-3 CASSQVPNTEAFF TGCGCCAGCAGCCAAGTTCCAAACACTGAAGCTTTCTTT
TRBJ1-2 . once TRBV19 CASIASWTAYGYTF TGTGCCAGTATTGCTTCTTGGACAGCATATGGCTACACCTTC
TRBJ1-4 . . TRBV29-1 CSVRGRLAEKLFF TGCAGCGTGCGCGGGAGGCTGGCAGAAAAACTGTTTTTT
TRBJ2-7 TRBD2 . TRBV30 CAWSVVGGFKEQYF TGTGCCTGGAGTGTAGTCGGGGGGTTTAAGGAGCAGTACTTC
TRBJ2-5 . . TRBV27 CASSLMMGVGETQYF TGTGCCAGCAGTCTAATGATGGGGGTGGGGGAGACCCAGTACTTC
TRBJ1-1 . . TRBV29-1 CSVGEGGMNTEAFF TGCAGCGTTGGGGAGGGGGGAATGAACACTGAAGCTTTCTTT
TRBJ2-7 TRBD2 . TRBV4-2 CASSQGLAGSPEQYF TGTGCCAGCAGCCAAGGGCTAGCGGGGAGTCCCGAGCAGTACTTC
TRBJ1-1 . . TRBV5-5 CASSFGPGNTEAFF TGTGCCAGCAGCTTCGGACCTGGGAACACTGAAGCTTTCTTT
TRBJ2-7 TRBD1 . TRBV7-2 CASSQGDRGRYEQYF TGTGCCAGCAGCCAGGGGGACAGGGGGAGATACGAGCAGTACTTC
TRBJ2-7 TRBD1 . TRBV4-1 CASSQDRQGHEQYF TGCGCCAGCAGCCAGGACAGACAGGGCCACGAGCAGTACTTC
TRBJ2-7 . . TRBV5-4 CASSRGGTGPSEQYF TGTGCCAGCAGCCGTGGGGGGACGGGGCCCTCCGAGCAGTACTTC
TRBJ1-2 . once TRBV19 CASGTLQNYGYTF TGTGCCAGTGGGACACTACAGAACTATGGCTACACCTTC
TRBJ2-5 . . TRBV5-1 CASSLGPGRETQYF TGCGCCAGCAGTCTCGGCCCCGGCAGGGAGACCCAGTACTTC
TRBJ2-7 . . TRBV4-1 CASSQVEGTYEQYF TGCGCCAGCAGCCAAGTTGAGGGGACCTACGAGCAGTACTTC
TRBJ2-7 . . TRBV6-5 CASRPTGLPYEQYF TGTGCCAGCAGGCCTACCGGGTTGCCCTACGAGCAGTACTTC
TRBJ1-2 TRBD1 . TRBV6-1 CASREGQGNYGYTF TGTGCCAGCAGGGAAGGACAGGGCAACTATGGCTACACCTTC
TRBJ1-2 . . TRBV2 CASSEGGSYGYTF TGTGCCAGCAGTGAAGGGGGCAGCTATGGCTACACCTTC
TRBJ2-6 TRBD1 . TRBV4-3 CASSRSGGRLSGANVLTF TGCGCCAGCAGCCGGTCAGGGGGCAGACTCTCTGGGGCCAACGTCCTGACTTTC
TRBJ1-3 . . TRBV7-9 CASSLQASGNTIYF TGTGCCAGCAGCCTACAGGCCTCTGGAAACACCATATATTTT
TRBJ2-3 . . TRBV12-5 CASGLVQGTLDTQYF TGTGCTAGTGGTTTGGTACAAGGGACACTAGATACGCAGTATTTT
TRBJ2-3 . . TRBV15 CATSRDQVVATDTQYF TGTGCCACCAGCAGAGATCAGGTGGTGGCCACAGATACGCAGTATTTT
TRBJ1-2 TRBD1 . TRBV5-5 CASSFTGEAGYTF TGTGCCAGCAGCTTTACAGGGGAGGCTGGCTACACCTTC
TRBJ2-1 TRBD1 . TRBV7-9 CASRSTGTDYNEQFF TGTGCCAGCAGGTCAACCGGGACAGACTACAATGAGCAGTTCTTC
TRBJ2-7 . . TRBV19 CASSIGGSRYEQYF TGTGCCAGTAGTATAGGGGGGAGCCGCTACGAGCAGTACTTC
TRBJ2-5 . . TRBV10-3 CAISETVQETQYF TGTGCCATCAGTGAAACGGTCCAAGAGACCCAGTACTTC
TRBJ1-6 . . TRBV6-5 CASRPVWAGKSPLHF TGTGCCAGCAGACCCGTTTGGGCAGGGAAGTCACCCCTCCACTTT
TRBJ2-5 . . TRBV29-1 CSVEGLEETQYF TGCAGCGTTGAGGGACTTGAAGAGACCCAGTACTTC
TRBJ1-1 TRBD1 . TRBV6-1 CASSEWRTGDTEAFF TGTGCCAGCAGTGAATGGAGGACAGGGGACACTGAAGCTTTCTTT
TRBJ1-5 . . TRBV18 CASSPPGNQPQHF TGTGCCAGCTCACCACCAGGCAATCAGCCCCAGCATTTT
TRBJ2-6 . . TRBV15 CATSREGVTGANVLTF TGTGCCACCAGCAGAGAAGGGGTGACTGGGGCCAACGTCCTGACTTTC
TRBJ2-6 . . TRBV5-1 CASSLQGSGANVLTF TGCGCCAGCAGCCTACAGGGCTCTGGGGCCAACGTCCTGACTTTC